The source of this T cell receptor beta chain is a study of T cells in localized non-small cell lung cancer. CDR3 length: 15 amino acids. The germline CDR1 and CDR2 sequences are LNHDA and SQIVND (reference sequence). V lost 5 bases, J lost 2 bases, and 6 bases stayed unmatched. Here immunoSEQ multiplex PCR was the method, and the copy in TCRdb shows in-frame clones only, minus some. The table records thousands of clones, more than 20% of them present only once. The chain carries TRBV19 and TRBJ2-5; 9 bases are a match to TRBD2. This TCR derives from a male donor aged 60 or over with stage II lung adenocarcinoma. The input for sequencing was normal lung tissue next to the tumor, taken before any cancer treatment. This chain's CDR3 is CASSRLADTQETQYF. The CDR3 region has the DNA TGTGCCAGTAGTCGACTAGCGGACACTCAAGAGACCCAGTACTTC.